Each of the 27 T cell receptor beta chains below was sequenced from the same sample in a study of T cell changes during pregnancy in multiple sclerosis. Method: immunoSEQ multiplex PCR; TCRdb's copy keeps in-frame clones and lacks some. The sample has roughly 40,000 clones, around 94% seen once; the top ten hold less than 1.5%. The sample was peripheral blood, taken before pregnancy. These receptors were taken from a female donor with multiple sclerosis, enrolled in a pregnancy study.

As to this clone: At one end, the junction sequence differs from germline, possibly due to a read error. This rearrangement joins TRBV28 to TRBJ1-1, with TRBD1 matching over 7 bases. Per the germline V gene, CDR1 is MDHEN and CDR2 is SYDVKM. The CDR3 covers 11 residues. The CDR3 is CASSQGQAPDF. CDR3 sequence (DNA): TGTGCCAGCAGTCAAGGACAGGCCCCGGATTTT. Variable domain in full (rest from reference TRBV28 and TRBJ1-1): DVKVTQSSRYLVKRTGEKVFLECVQDMDHENMFWYRQDPGLGLRLIYFSYDVKMKEKGDIPEGYSVSREKKERFSLILESASTNQTSMYLCASSQGQAPDFGQGTRLTVV.

This clone was seen just once. The chain has TRBV5-8 and TRBJ1-4, with D hard to call. The germline V gene has CDR1 SGHTS and CDR2 YDEGEE. This CDR3 is built from 14 residues. V was clipped by 1 base and J by 8 bases, with 12 bases between them. CDR3 sequence reads: CASSLRGIPEKLFF. The CDR3 bases are TGTGCCAGCAGCTTGCGAGGTATCCCAGAAAAACTGTTTTTT.

A single count supports this clone. At one boundary the junction diverges from the germline segment, which might be a read error. The chain links TRBV28 to TRBJ1-6; D call uncertain. The CDR3 extends over 12 amino acids. Germline V gene data show CDR1 as MDHEN and CDR2 as SYDVKM. The CDR3 region is CASTPLNSPLHF. Written as DNA, the CDR3 is TGTGCCAGCACCCCGCTAAATTCCCCCCTCCACTTT.

DNA for the CDR3: TGTGCCAGCAGTTACCGACCCCTCCTAGGAGGTACGCAGTATTTT. Amino acids: CASSYRPLLGGTQYF. The V call is TRBV6-6, the J call TRBJ2-3; D perhaps matches TRBD2 (5 bases). The CDR3 spans 15 residues. The germline CDR1 and CDR2 sequences are MNHNY and SVGAGI (reference sequence). The ends were cut back, 2 bases at V and 8 bases at J, with 17 bases in the middle.

The chain carries TRBV30 and TRBJ2-7; 14 nucleotides agree with TRBD2. V lost 3 bases and J lost 3; bases outside the gene matches: 7. Germline V lookup: CDR1 GTSNPN, CDR2 SVGIG (reference sequence). The CDR3 runs 16 residues. The CDR3 coding sequence is TGTGCCTGGAGAGGGACTAGCGGGAGTGCTTTCTACGAGCAGTACTTC. This codes for CAWRGTSGSAFYEQYF.

V gene TRBV27 combines with J gene TRBJ2-2; no clear D gene. Per germline, CDR1 MNHEY and CDR2 SMNVEV (reference sequence). The CDR3 has 15 residues. Deletions cut 1 base from V and 7 bases from J, with 13 bases between. This chain's CDR3 is CASSLWAEVIGELFF. The CDR3 nucleotides read TGTGCCAGCAGTTTATGGGCAGAAGTAATCGGGGAGCTGTTTTTT.

This chain connects TRBV2 to TRBJ2-5; 7 bases agree with TRBD2. The CDR3 covers 13 residues. The ends lost 4 bases at V and 5 bases at J; junction bases unmatched: 4. From germline, CDR1 is SNHLY and CDR2 FYNNEI. This CDR3 is CASSVDGGETQYF. The CDR3 nucleotides are TGTGCCAGCAGTGTAGACGGGGGGGAGACCCAGTACTTC. Full variable domain (remainder filled in from reference TRBV2 and TRBJ2-5): EPEVTQTPSHQVTQMGQEVILRCVPISNHLYFYWYRQILGQKVEFLVSFYNNEISEKSEIFDDQFSVERPDGSNFTLKIRSTKLEDSAMYFCASSVDGGETQYFGPGTRLLVL.

Here the CDR3 reads CASRTTQFGDTQYF. The CDR3 DNA follows: TGTGCCAGCAGGACTACGCAGTTTGGAGATACGCAGTATTTT. V is TRBV27 and J is TRBJ2-3; tentatively, D is TRBD2 (5 bases). Trimming took 6 bases from V and 5 from J, leaving 15 bases between them. The CDR3 extends over 14 amino acids. Germline loops: CDR1 MNHEY, CDR2 SMNVEV (reference sequence).

This clone was counted between two and nine times. The CDR3 here is CASSILGSGRPGAKNIQYF. CDR3 in DNA: TGTGCCAGTAGTATATTGGGTAGTGGTAGGCCAGGCGCCAAAAACATTCAGTACTTC. The rearrangement links TRBV19 to TRBJ2-4; D uncertain. The germline V gene has CDR1 LNHDA and CDR2 SQIVND (reference sequence). The CDR3 spans 19 residues. The germline V and J ends were trimmed by 2 bases and 1 base, with 21 bases remaining between them.

This chain connects TRBV6-4 to TRBJ2-1; 7 bases are shared with TRBD2. Germline V gene sequence: CDR1 MRHNA, CDR2 SNTAGT. Trimming took 6 bases from V and 0 from J; bases not matched to a gene: 8. This CDR3 is built from 16 residues. The CDR3 loop reads CASSLTSESSYNEQFF. For the CDR3, the DNA is TGTGCCAGCAGCCTAACTAGCGAGAGCTCCTACAATGAGCAGTTCTTC.

The chain joins TRBV7-9 to TRBJ2-7; perhaps TRBD1 as D (5 bases). Trimming removed 2 bases at V and 0 bases at J, with 14 bases between. The CDR3 runs 16 residues. CDR1 and CDR2 (germline): SEHNR, FQNEAQ (reference sequence). This chain's CDR3 is CASSLSFGRASYEQYF. The CDR3 region has the DNA TGTGCCAGCAGCTTATCTTTTGGCAGGGCCTCCTACGAGCAGTACTTC.

The chain employs TRBV2 and TRBJ2-5, with 9 bases identical to TRBD2. The junction had 3 bases not matched to a gene; V was cut back by 6 bases and J by 1 base. The germline CDR1 and CDR2 sequences are SNHLY and FYNNEI. The CDR3 is 14 amino acids. The CDR3 DNA reads as TGTGCCAGCAGACAGACTAGCGGCCAAGAGACCCAGTACTTC. It encodes CASRQTSGQETQYF.

The CDR3 sequence: CASSPGGTDTQYF. CDR3 coding DNA: TGTGCCAGCTCACCCGGGGGGACAGATACGCAGTATTTT. The J gene is TRBJ2-3, the V gene TRBV18, with 7 bases matching TRBD2. After removal of 3 bases from V and 3 bases from J, the junction contained 0 bases not matched to a gene. From germline, CDR1 is KGHSH and CDR2 LQKENI. CDR3 size: 13 residues.

The V call is TRBV6-4, the J call TRBJ2-1, with 9 nucleotides matching TRBD2. The V gene's germline CDR1 is MRHNA and CDR2 SNTAGT. Losses at the gene ends were 6 bases for V and 0 bases for J; bases not matched to a gene: 3. CDR3 length: 15 amino acids. This CDR3 reads CASRRREGSYNEQFF. DNA for the CDR3: TGTGCCAGCAGACGGCGGGAGGGCTCCTACAATGAGCAGTTCTTC.

The chain carries TRBV18 and TRBJ2-3, with D tentatively TRBD2 (5 bases). The germline V gene has CDR1 KGHSH and CDR2 LQKENI. This CDR3 has 14 residues. Trimming took 6 bases from V and 2 from J, leaving 12 bases between them. CDR3 bases: TGTGCCAGCTCCGAGCGGCAGGTCACAGATACGCAGTATTTT. Residues: CASSERQVTDTQYF.

The chain carries TRBV4-2 and TRBJ1-2; a possible D gene is TRBD1 (6 bases). With 0 bases removed from V and 4 bases from J, the gap between germline ends came to 18 bases. CDR1 LGHNA and CDR2 YNFKEQ come from the germline V gene. This CDR3 is 17 amino acids long. The CDR3 here is CASSQDAMGAIGYGYTF. The CDR3 DNA reads as TGTGCCAGCAGCCAAGATGCTATGGGGGCTATAGGCTATGGCTACACCTTC.

The genes are TRBV5-6 and TRBJ2-3, with a tentative D call TRBD1 (6 bases). Germline values: CDR1 SGHDT, CDR2 YYEEEE. This CDR3 region has 15 residues. The V gene lost 9 bases and the J gene lost 1 base, with 18 bases spanning the gap. In DNA, the CDR3 is TGTGCCACCCAGCGCGTGGGGGCGGGCACAGATACGCAGTATTTT. Its protein product is CATQRVGAGTDTQYF.

V gene TRBV27 combines with J gene TRBJ1-1; D remains unclear. V was trimmed by 5 bases and J by 2 bases, leaving 12 bases between them. Germline-derived CDR1 and CDR2 are MNHEY and SMNVEV (reference sequence). The CDR3 length is 14 residues. CDR3: CASSQSSGNTEAFF. The CDR3 DNA reads TGTGCCAGCAGTCAATCTTCGGGTAACACTGAAGCTTTCTTT.

The count of this clone is one. This chain joins TRBV28 and TRBJ1-5; D is unclear. The CDR3 extends over 13 amino acids. Germline-derived CDR1 and CDR2 are MDHEN and SYDVKM. Trimming took off 0 bases at V and 6 bases at J, with 6 bases between the two ends. The CDR3 nucleotides read TGTGCCAGCAGTTTATGGGAGGCTCAGCCCCAGCATTTT. Translating gives CASSLWEAQPQHF.

This clone was picked up one time. This rearrangement joins TRBV27 to TRBJ2-7, with TRBD1 matching over 7 bases. The CDR3 has 16 amino acids. V lost 8 bases, J lost 0 bases, and 13 bases stayed unmatched. Germline CDR1 is MNHEY and CDR2 is SMNVEV (reference sequence). DNA for the CDR3: TGTGCCAGCCTGGGAGTAGGACAGGACCTCTCCTACGAGCAGTACTTC. It is translated as CASLGVGQDLSYEQYF.

The chain links TRBV10-3 to TRBJ1-1, with TRBD1 identical over 9 bases. The CDR3 has 15 residues. Germline V lookup: CDR1 ENHRY, CDR2 SYGVKD. The V segment lost 10 bases and the J segment 4 bases; nucleotides outside the gene matches: 13. CDR3: CATRDRELGSTEAFF. The CDR3 bases are TGTGCCACTCGGGACAGGGAATTGGGAAGCACTGAAGCTTTCTTT.

V gene TRBV7-2 combines with J gene TRBJ2-7, with a tentative D call TRBD2 (6 bases). V shed 3 bases and J shed 3 bases, with 27 bases lying between them. The CDR3 spans 19 residues. Germline V gives CDR1 SGHTA, CDR2 FQGNSA. The chain's CDR3 is CASSFPGTPSGSGVYEQYF. DNA for the CDR3: TGTGCCAGCAGCTTTCCCGGGACTCCCTCAGGGTCGGGTGTCTACGAGCAGTACTTC.

Only one count was recorded for this clone. The chain carries TRBV11-2 and TRBJ1-1, with 7 bases that match TRBD1. This CDR3 has 13 residues. Trimming cost V 2 bases and J 5 bases; bases outside gene matches: 2. Germline V gene lookup returns CDR1 SGHAT and CDR2 FQNNGV. CDR3 bases: TGTGCCAGCAGCTTATCAGGGGGGACTGAAGCTTTCTTT. Translating gives CASSLSGGTEAFF.

J is TRBJ2-3 and V is TRBV7-9; no definite D call. Trimming removed 5 bases at V and 3 bases at J, with 6 bases between. The CDR3 contains 12 residues. Germline loops: CDR1 SEHNR, CDR2 FQNEAQ (reference sequence). CDR3 residues: CASSRGTDTQYF. In nucleotides, the CDR3 is TGTGCCAGCAGCCGCGGAACAGATACGCAGTATTTT. Filled out from reference TRBV7-9 and TRBJ2-3, the complete variable domain reads DTGVSQNPRHKITKRGQNVTFRCDPISEHNRLYWYRQTLGQGPEFLTYFQNEAQLEKSRLLSDRFSAERPKGSFSTLEIQRTEQGDSAMYLCASSRGTDTQYFGPGTRLTVL.

The chain employs TRBV2 and TRBJ2-3; D possibly corresponds to TRBD2 (5 bases). V gave up 9 bases and J gave up 6 bases, with 16 bases separating them. This CDR3 region has 13 residues. In germline, CDR1 is SNHLY, CDR2 FYNNEI. CDR3 protein: CARRASRTDTQYF. CDR3 DNA: TGTGCCAGACGCGCTAGCAGAACGGATACGCAGTATTTT.

This clone was found once. This sequence joins TRBV5-1 and TRBJ2-1; 7 nucleotides line up with TRBD2. This CDR3 comprises 14 residues. The V gene end was trimmed by 1 base and the J gene end by 8 bases; junction bases not matched to a gene: 6. Germline-derived CDR1 and CDR2 are SGHRS and YFSETQ. The CDR3 reads CASSLTTSSDEQFF. The CDR3 DNA reads as TGCGCCAGCAGCTTGACGACTAGCTCGGATGAGCAGTTCTTC.

V is TRBV11-2 and J is TRBJ2-7; 7 bases fit TRBD2. Germline CDR1 is SGHAT and CDR2 is FQNNGV. The J segment lost 1 base and the V segment lost 7 bases, leaving 7 bases of the junction unmatched. This CDR3 region has 14 residues. CDR3 residues: CASKQGGSSYEQYF. The CDR3 bases are TGTGCCAGCAAGCAAGGCGGGAGTTCCTACGAGCAGTACTTC.